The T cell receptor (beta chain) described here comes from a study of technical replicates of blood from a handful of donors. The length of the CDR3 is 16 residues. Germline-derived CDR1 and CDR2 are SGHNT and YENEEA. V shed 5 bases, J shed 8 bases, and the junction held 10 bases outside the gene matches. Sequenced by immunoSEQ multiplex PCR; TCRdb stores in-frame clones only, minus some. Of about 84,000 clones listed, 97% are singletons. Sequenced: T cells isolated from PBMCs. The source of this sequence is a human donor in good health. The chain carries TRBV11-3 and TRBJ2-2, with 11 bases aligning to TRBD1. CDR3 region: CASSASGTGGPGELFF. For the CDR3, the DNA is TGTGCCAGCAGCGCGTCCGGGACAGGGGGGCCTGGGGAGCTGTTTTTT. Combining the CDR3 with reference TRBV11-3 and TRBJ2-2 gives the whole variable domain EAGVVQSPRYKIIEKKQPVAFWCNPISGHNTLYWYLQNLGQGPELLIRYENEEAVDDSQLPKDRFSAERLKGVDSTLKIQPAELGDSAVYLCASSASGTGGPGELFFGEGSRLTVL.